Following are 11 T cell receptor beta chains from one sample sequenced in a study of CD8 T cells in ankylosing spondylitis. MiXCR was run by TCRdb on the 5' RACE reads, yielding one entry per CDR3 protein. The profile shows 190,000 or so distinct CDR3 sequences, about 13% of them singletons. The sample comprised blood, either unsorted or a sorted T cell fraction (not recorded which). These receptor sequences come from a male donor with ankylosing spondylitis or in good health (not recorded which).

This clonotype was counted between two and nine times. This chain joins TRBV2 and TRBJ1-1; D is ambiguous. The CDR3 extends over 11 amino acids. V lost 9 bases and J lost 5, with 10 bases in between. Germline CDR1 and CDR2: SNHLY and FYNNEI. The CDR3 reads CASGDGTEAFF. Here the CDR3 DNA reads TGTGCCAGTGGTGATGGGACTGAAGCTTTCTTT.

This sequence joins TRBV20-1 and TRBJ2-7; D is unresolved. The germline V gene has CDR1 DFQATT and CDR2 SNEGSKA (reference sequence). Deletions cut 0 bases from V and 3 bases from J, with 15 bases between. The CDR3 runs to 15 residues. The CDR3 DNA sequence: TGCAGTGCTAGAGATCCCCTGGCCGGCGGCTACGAGCAGTACTTC. As protein: CSARDPLAGGYEQYF.

This sequence joins TRBV20-1 and TRBJ2-1; the match to TRBD2 covers 13 bases. V gave up 5 bases and J gave up 2 bases; unmatched junction bases: 9. From germline, CDR1 is DFQATT and CDR2 SNEGSKA (reference sequence). The CDR3 contains 17 residues. The CDR3 protein is CSAWTSGSNDPYNEQFF. Here the CDR3 DNA reads TGCAGTGCTTGGACTAGCGGGAGTAATGACCCCTACAATGAGCAGTTCTTC.

The chain is built from TRBV30 and TRBJ2-4; 7 nucleotides align to TRBD1. CDR1 GTSNPN and CDR2 SVGIG come from the germline V gene (reference sequence). This CDR3 has 14 residues. The ends lost 5 bases at V and 12 bases at J; junction bases unmatched: 16. This CDR3 is CAWSRRRASGGQYF. CDR3 coding DNA: TGTGCCTGGTCACGCCGCCGGGCCTCAGGGGGTCAGTACTTC.

The V gene is TRBV24-1, the J gene TRBJ2-1; 7 positions match TRBD2. This CDR3 is built from 13 residues. Germline lookup yields CDR1 KGHDR and CDR2 SFDVKD. J gave up 7 bases and V 6 bases, and 5 bases lay outside the gene matches. In DNA form, the CDR3 reads TGTGCCACCAGTTCGAGACTAGCAAATGAGCAGTTCTTC. This codes for CATSSRLANEQFF.

This CDR3 is CASSSPRDRKNGYTF. The CDR3 coding sequence is TGTGCCAGCAGCTCTCCTCGGGACAGGAAGAATGGCTACACCTTC. The chain links TRBV7-9 to TRBJ1-2, with 8 bases fitting TRBD1. The trim removed 4 bases at V and 6 bases at J, leaving 10 bases unmatched. The germline gives CDR1 SEHNR, CDR2 FQNEAQ (reference sequence). This CDR3 region has 15 residues. Supplemented by reference TRBV7-9 and TRBJ1-2, the full variable domain reads DTGVSQNPRHKITKRGQNVTFRCDPISEHNRLYWYRQTLGQGPEFLTYFQNEAQLEKSRLLSDRFSAERPKGSFSTLEIQRTEQGDSAMYLCASSSPRDRKNGYTFGSGTRLTVV.

This chain connects TRBV4-1 to TRBJ1-4; D remains ambiguous. CDR1 is MGHRA and CDR2 is YSYEKL in the germline V gene. Trimming took off 2 bases at V and 7 bases at J, with 5 bases between the two ends. The CDR3 consists of 12 residues. The CDR3 is CASSQFGEKLFF. The DNA for the CDR3 is TGCGCCAGCAGCCAATTCGGTGAAAAACTGTTTTTT.

The V gene is TRBV5-1, the J gene TRBJ2-5; 7 nucleotides match TRBD2. This CDR3 spans 16 amino acids. Germline values: CDR1 SGHRS, CDR2 YFSETQ. The J segment lost 1 base and the V segment lost 0 bases, leaving 6 bases of the junction unmatched. The CDR3: CASSLAGGSTQETQYF. CDR3 in DNA: TGCGCCAGCAGCTTGGCAGGCGGGAGCACCCAAGAGACCCAGTACTTC.

In this sample, this clonotype turned up a few times. The V gene is TRBV9, the J gene TRBJ2-2, with 11 bases lining up with TRBD1. The CDR3 is 17 amino acids. Unmatched junction bases numbered 8, after V lost 3 bases and J lost 4 bases. The germline CDR1 and CDR2 sequences are SGDLS and YYNGEE. The CDR3 DNA is TGTGCCAGCAGCGCGGACAGGGGGCGTTCGGTCACCGGGGAGCTGTTTTTT. Protein: CASSADRGRSVTGELFF.

There are a few counts of this clonotype. The J gene is TRBJ2-7, the V gene TRBV3-1; D perhaps matches TRBD2 (6 bases). The CDR3 spans 14 residues. Trimming shortened V by 7 bases and J by 5 bases, and 18 bases separated the two germline ends. From germline, CDR1 is LGHDT and CDR2 YNNKEL (reference sequence). The CDR3 loop reads CASTTQGGVNEQYF. The DNA for the CDR3 is TGTGCCAGCACCACCCAGGGCGGGGTCAACGAGCAGTACTTC.

This clonotype has just a few counts. The V gene is TRBV9, the J gene TRBJ1-2, with 11 bases that match TRBD1. Germline lookup yields CDR1 SGDLS and CDR2 YYNGEE. V shed 0 bases, J shed 4 bases, and the junction held 20 bases outside the gene matches. There are 21 residues in the CDR3. In DNA form, the CDR3 reads TGTGCCAGCAGCGTAGTCCCCAACCACTTTTTTTCCGGGACAGGGGGCTATGGCTACACCTTC. It translates to CASSVVPNHFFSGTGGYGYTF. The full variable domain, completed using reference TRBV9 and TRBJ1-2, is DSGVTQTPKHLITATGQRVTLRCSPRSGDLSVYWYQQSLDQGLQFLIQYYNGEERAKGNILERFSAQQFPDLHSELNLSSLELGDSALYFCASSVVPNHFFSGTGGYGYTFGSGTRLTVV.